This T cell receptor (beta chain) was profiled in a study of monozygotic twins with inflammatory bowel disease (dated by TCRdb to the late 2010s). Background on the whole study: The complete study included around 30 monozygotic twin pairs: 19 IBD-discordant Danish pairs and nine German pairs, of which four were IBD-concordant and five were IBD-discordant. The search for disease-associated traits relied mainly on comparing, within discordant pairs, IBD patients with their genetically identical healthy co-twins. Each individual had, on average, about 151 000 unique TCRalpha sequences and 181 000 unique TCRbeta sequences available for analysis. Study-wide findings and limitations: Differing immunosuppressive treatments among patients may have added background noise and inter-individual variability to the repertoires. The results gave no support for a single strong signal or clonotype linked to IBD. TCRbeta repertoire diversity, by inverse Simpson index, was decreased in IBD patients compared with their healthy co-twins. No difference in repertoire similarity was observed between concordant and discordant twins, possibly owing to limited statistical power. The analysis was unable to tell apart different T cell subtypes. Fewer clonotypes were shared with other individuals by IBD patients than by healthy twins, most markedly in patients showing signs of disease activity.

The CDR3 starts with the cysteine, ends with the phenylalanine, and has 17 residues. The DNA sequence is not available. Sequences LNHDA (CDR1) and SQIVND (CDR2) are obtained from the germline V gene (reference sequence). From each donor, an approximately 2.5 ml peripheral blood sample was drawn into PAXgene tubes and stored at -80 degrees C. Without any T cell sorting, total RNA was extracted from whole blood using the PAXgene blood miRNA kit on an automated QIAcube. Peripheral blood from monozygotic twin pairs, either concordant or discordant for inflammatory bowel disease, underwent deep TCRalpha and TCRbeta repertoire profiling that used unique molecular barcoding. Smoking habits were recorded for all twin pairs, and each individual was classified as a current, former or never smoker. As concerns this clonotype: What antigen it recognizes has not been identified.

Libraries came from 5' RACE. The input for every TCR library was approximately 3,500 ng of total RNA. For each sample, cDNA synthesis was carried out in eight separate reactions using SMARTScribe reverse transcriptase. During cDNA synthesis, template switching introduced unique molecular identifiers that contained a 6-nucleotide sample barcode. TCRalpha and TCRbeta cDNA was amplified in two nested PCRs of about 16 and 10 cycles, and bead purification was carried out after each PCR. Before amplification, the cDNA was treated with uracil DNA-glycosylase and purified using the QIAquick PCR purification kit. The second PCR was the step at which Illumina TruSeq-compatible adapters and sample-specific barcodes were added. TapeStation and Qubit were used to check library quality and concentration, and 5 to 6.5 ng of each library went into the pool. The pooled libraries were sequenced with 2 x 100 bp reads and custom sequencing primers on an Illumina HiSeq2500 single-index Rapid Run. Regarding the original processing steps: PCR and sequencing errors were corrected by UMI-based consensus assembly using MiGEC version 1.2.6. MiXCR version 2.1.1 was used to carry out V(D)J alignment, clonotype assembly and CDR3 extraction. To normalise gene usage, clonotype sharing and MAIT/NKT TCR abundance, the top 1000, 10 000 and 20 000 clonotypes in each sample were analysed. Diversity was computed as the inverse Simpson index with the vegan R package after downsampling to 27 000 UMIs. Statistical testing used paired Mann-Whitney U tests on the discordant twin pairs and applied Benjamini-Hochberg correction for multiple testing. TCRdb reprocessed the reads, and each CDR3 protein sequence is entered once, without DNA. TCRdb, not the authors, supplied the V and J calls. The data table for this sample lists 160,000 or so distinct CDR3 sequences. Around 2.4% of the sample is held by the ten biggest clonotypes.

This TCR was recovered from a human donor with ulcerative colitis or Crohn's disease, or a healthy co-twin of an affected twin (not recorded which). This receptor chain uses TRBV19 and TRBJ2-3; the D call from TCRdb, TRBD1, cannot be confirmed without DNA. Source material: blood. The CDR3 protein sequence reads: CASSTRGQGAVADTQYF.